One sample yielded the 24 T cell receptor beta chains listed below, sequenced in a study of human T cells and chemical hapten exposure. The time point: pre-sensitization, week 0. Treatment given: therapeutic diphenylcyclopropenone sensitization with weekly scalp DPC. Total RNA was extracted from unfractionated whole blood. One entry per CDR3 protein, called by TCRdb with MiXCR from the RACE reads. The profile shows tens of thousands of distinct CDR3 sequences, 9% to 12% of them singletons. Source: whole blood, taken in connection with sensitization to the hapten diphenylcyclopropenone (DPC). Receptor source: a man aged 45-65 years with alopecia areata. Some clones in this sample may be carry-over from other donors' samples.

This clonotype has only a few counts. The genes are TRBV19 and TRBJ1-4; D gene uncertain. The length of the CDR3 is 13 residues. The V gene lost 1 base and the J gene lost 8 bases, with 8 bases spanning the gap. Germline lookup yields CDR1 LNHDA and CDR2 SQIVND (reference sequence). In DNA, the CDR3 is TGTGCCAGTAGTATAGGGCGGAAGGAAAAACTGTTTTTT. Protein product: CASSIGRKEKLFF.

This clonotype appeared a few times. The chain links TRBV12-5 to TRBJ2-2; D not resolved. V dropped 7 bases and J dropped 1 base, with 4 bases sitting between them. The CDR3 is made up of 12 amino acids. Germline CDR1 reads LGHNT; CDR2 reads FRNRAP. In nucleotides, the CDR3 is TGTGCTAGTGCTCGGAACACCGGGGAGCTGTTTTTT. This sequence encodes CASARNTGELFF.

This clonotype has only a few counts. The chain recombines TRBV5-1 with TRBJ1-2; 9 bases line up with TRBD1. The CDR3 sequence is 16 residues long. V was pared by 4 bases and J by 0 bases, with 7 bases of the junction left unmatched. In germline, CDR1 is SGHRS, CDR2 YFSETQ. CDR3 sequence (DNA): TGCGCCAGCAGCCCGGGACAGGGAGCAGCTAACTATGGCTACACCTTC. Its translation is CASSPGQGAANYGYTF.

Ten or more counts support this clonotype. The CDR3 here is CASSSSGSNTGELFF. The CDR3 DNA follows: TGTGCCAGCAGTTCTAGCGGGAGCAACACCGGGGAGCTGTTTTTT. This chain connects TRBV12-3 or TRBV12-4 to TRBJ2-2; 10 nucleotides align to TRBD2. This CDR3 has 15 residues. With 4 bases clipped from V and 2 bases from J, the junction kept 1 base outside the gene matches.

This clonotype was seen ten or more times. This chain links TRBV7-9 with TRBJ2-7, with D hard to call. This CDR3 region has 14 residues. The ends were cut back, 5 bases at V and 2 bases at J, with 13 bases in the middle. Germline V gene lookup returns CDR1 SEHNR and CDR2 FQNEAQ (reference sequence). CDR3 sequence reads: CASSEGLNAYEQYF. The CDR3 bases are TGTGCCAGCAGCGAAGGGTTAAACGCCTACGAGCAGTACTTC.

This clonotype has more than one count but fewer than ten. The rearrangement uses TRBV5-1 and TRBJ2-7, with D perhaps given as TRBD1 or TRBD2 (5 bases each). The CDR3 runs 14 residues. V was pared by 4 bases and J by 4 bases, with 15 bases between. The germline V gene has CDR1 SGHRS and CDR2 YFSETQ. This CDR3 is CASSPGTGFYEQYF. In DNA, the CDR3 is TGCGCCAGCAGCCCCGGGACGGGATTTTACGAGCAGTACTTC.

This clonotype was counted ten times or more. The chain is built from TRBV7-6 and TRBJ2-5; 9 bases align to TRBD2. Germline values: CDR1 SGHVS, CDR2 FNYEAQ. After removal of 6 bases from V and 1 base from J, the junction contained 9 bases not matched to a gene. The CDR3 is 16 amino acids. Here the CDR3 reads CASRNRLAESQETQYF. In DNA form, the CDR3 reads TGTGCCAGCAGAAATAGACTAGCGGAATCCCAAGAGACCCAGTACTTC.

This clonotype was seen many times. The chain recombines TRBV16 with TRBJ1-2, with a weak D call TRBD1 (5 bases). V dropped 2 bases and J dropped 2 bases, with 12 bases sitting between them. The CDR3 runs 15 residues. Germline CDR1 KGHSY, CDR2 FQNENV. CDR3 loop: CASSQGPTVNYGYTF. CDR3 bases: TGTGCCAGCAGCCAAGGGCCGACAGTCAACTATGGCTACACCTTC.

This chain uses TRBV6-2 or TRBV6-3 with TRBJ2-1; no reliable D call. V dropped 5 bases and J dropped 2 bases, with 13 bases sitting between them. The length of the CDR3 is 15 residues. The germline V gene has CDR1 MNHEY and CDR2 SVGEGT. CDR3 in amino acids: CASSRNLDPYNEQFF. CDR3 DNA: TGTGCCAGCAGTAGGAATCTAGACCCCTACAATGAGCAGTTCTTC.

This clonotype was counted many times. The chain is built from TRBV6-5 and TRBJ2-7; 8 bases align to TRBD2. The J segment lost 6 bases and the V segment lost 1 base, leaving 8 bases of the junction unmatched. The CDR3 contains 15 residues. Germline V gene sequence: CDR1 MNHEY, CDR2 SVGAGI. Written as DNA, the CDR3 is TGTGCCAGCAGTTACTTTCCGGGAGGGCCCGGCGAGCAGTACTTC. Amino acid sequence: CASSYFPGGPGEQYF.

This clonotype was found a few times. CDR3 coding DNA: TGTGCCAGCAGCTTAGATCGAGGCAGAAGAGCTGGGGCTGAAGCTTTCTTT. Translated, it gives CASSLDRGRRAGAEAFF. The chain is built from TRBV11-2 and TRBJ1-1; D ambiguous. The germline V gene encodes CDR1 SGHAT and CDR2 FQNNGV. Trimming cost V 0 bases and J 6 bases, with 20 bases left between them. This CDR3 comprises 17 residues.

This clonotype was seen many times. The V gene is TRBV7-3, the J gene TRBJ2-7, with D possibly TRBD1 on 7 matching bases. CDR1 and CDR2 from the germline V gene are SGHTA and FQGTGA. V was cut by 1 base and J by 6 bases, with 13 bases left in between. CDR3 length equals 14 residues. The CDR3 nucleotides are TGTGCCAGCAGCTTAAATTTCCAGGGGGGCGAGCAGTACTTC. Translated: CASSLNFQGGEQYF.

There are a few counts of this clonotype. The V and J genes are TRBV20-1 and TRBJ2-3; 10 nucleotides line up with TRBD1. V dropped 4 bases and J dropped 10; count of bases not matched to a gene: 2. The CDR3 is 11 residues long. CDR1 is DFQATT and CDR2 is SNEGSKA in the germline V gene (reference sequence). The CDR3 region has the DNA TGCAGTGCTACGGGACAGGGGCCGCAGTATTTT. This gives the protein CSATGQGPQYF.

The genes are TRBV19 and TRBJ2-1; D might be TRBD2 (6 bases). This CDR3 region has 14 residues. V gave up 3 bases and J gave up 7 bases, with 13 bases separating them. CDR1 is LNHDA and CDR2 is SQIVND in the germline V gene (reference sequence). In nucleotides, the CDR3 is TGTGCCAGTAGTATCGAGACTAGGGTAAATGAGCAGTTCTTC. It is translated as CASSIETRVNEQFF.

The sample holds many counts of this clonotype. The chain combines TRBV5-5 with TRBJ2-7, with 11 bases aligning to TRBD2. This CDR3 has 15 residues. CDR1 is SGHKS, CDR2 YYEKEE, per germline (reference sequence). V was clipped by 2 bases and J by 4 bases; unmatched bases: 5. In DNA form, the CDR3 reads TGTGCCAGCAGCTTCGTAGCGGGAGGGCCGTACGAGCAGTACTTC. Its protein product is CASSFVAGGPYEQYF.

This clonotype was recorded a few times. The rearrangement uses TRBV18 and TRBJ2-1; tentatively, D is TRBD2 (6 bases). The CDR3 is 14 amino acids. The ends were cut back, 2 bases at V and 6 bases at J, with 11 bases in the middle. CDR1 and CDR2 (germline): KGHSH, LQKENI. CDR3 loop: CASSPYGSGNEQFF. In DNA, the CDR3 is TGTGCCAGCTCACCATACGGGAGTGGCAATGAGCAGTTCTTC.

This clonotype was seen at least ten times. This sequence joins TRBV30 and TRBJ1-6; possibly TRBD1 for D (6 bases). This CDR3 contains 13 residues. V was trimmed by 0 bases and J by 14 bases, leaving 14 bases between them. Germline V gene lookup returns CDR1 GTSNPN and CDR2 SVGIG (reference sequence). CDR3 in DNA: TGTGCCTGGAGTGTACCGGGGGCTATCACCCTCCACTTT. Residues: CAWSVPGAITLHF. Combining the CDR3 with reference TRBV30 and TRBJ1-6 gives the whole variable domain SQTIHQWPATLVQPVGSPLSLECTVEGTSNPNLYWYRQAAGRGLQLLFYSVGIGQISSEVPQNLSASRPQDRQFILSSKKLLLSDSGFYLCAWSVPGAITLHFGNGTRLTVT.

The sample holds many counts of this clonotype. The germline gene is not matched at one end of the junction; a read error may be the cause. The CDR3 DNA follows: TGTGCCAGCAGCCAAGTCTCCATAAATGGAAAACTGTTTTTT. As protein: CASSQVSINGKLFF. The chain carries TRBV3-1 and TRBJ1-4; D not certain. The CDR3 spans 14 residues. Per the germline V gene, CDR1 is LGHDT and CDR2 is YNNKEL (reference sequence).

This clonotype was seen ten or more times. The J gene is TRBJ1-1, the V gene TRBV29-1; D not resolved. V was trimmed by 3 bases and J by 6 bases, leaving 11 bases between them. CDR1 is SQVTM and CDR2 is ANQGSEA in the germline V gene. There are 12 residues in the CDR3. The chain's CDR3 is CSVDWGGAEAFF. The CDR3 nucleotides read TGCAGCGTTGATTGGGGAGGCGCTGAAGCTTTCTTT.

This clonotype was recorded many times. The chain joins TRBV24-1 to TRBJ2-3, with D possibly being TRBD2 (5 bases). There are 13 residues in the CDR3. V dropped 7 bases and J dropped 0 bases, with 7 bases sitting between them. Germline CDR1 and CDR2: KGHDR and SFDVKD. The CDR3, as DNA: TGTGCCACCAGGGACTCGAGCACAGATACGCAGTATTTT. Translation gives CATRDSSTDTQYF.

The V and J genes are TRBV5-1 and TRBJ1-1, with D uncertain. The CDR3 loop spans 15 amino acids. Germline V gives CDR1 SGHRS, CDR2 YFSETQ. Trimming took 0 bases from V and 1 from J, leaving 10 bases between them. DNA for the CDR3: TGCGCCAGCAGCTTGGATGAGTATCCGAACACTGAAGCTTTCTTT. It yields the protein CASSLDEYPNTEAFF.

This clonotype was found many times. The genes are TRBV27 and TRBJ2-2; TRBD2 matches at 11 bases. V shed 5 bases and J 5 bases; nucleotides not matched to a gene: 4. CDR3 length: 15 residues. Germline V gene sequence: CDR1 MNHEY, CDR2 SMNVEV (reference sequence). The CDR3 DNA reads as TGTGCCAGCAGTCCCGGGACTAGCGGAACCGGGGAGCTGTTTTTT. Protein: CASSPGTSGTGELFF.

The chain links TRBV6-5 to TRBJ2-7, with D unclear. The CDR3 extends over 15 amino acids. Germline-derived CDR1 and CDR2 are MNHEY and SVGAGI. Between the trimmed V and J ends, which lost 0 bases and 2 bases, there was a span of 11 bases. The CDR3 loop is CASSYSNRAPYEQYF. The CDR3 DNA reads as TGTGCCAGCAGTTACTCGAACAGAGCCCCCTACGAGCAGTACTTC.

The V gene is TRBV2, the J gene TRBJ2-1; 10 bases match TRBD2. Germline CDR1 and CDR2: SNHLY and FYNNEI. After removal of 3 bases from V and 7 bases from J, the junction contained 3 bases not matched to a gene. This CDR3 is built from 14 residues. The DNA of the CDR3 is TGTGCCAGCAGTGATAATAGCGGGAGGAATGAGCAGTTCTTC. Translating gives CASSDNSGRNEQFF.